The 30 T cell receptor beta chains given below trace back to one sample, sequenced in a study of CD8+ T cells in alopecia areata. This sample's treatment: oral pan-JAK inhibitor, 5-10 mg twice daily. Reverse transcribed after extraction, RNA yielded cDNA as the sequencing template. TCRdb keeps only in-frame clones here, not all; method: immunoSEQ multiplex PCR. The data contain roughly 190,000 clones, just under 65% of them singletons. The sequencing used CD4+ T cells sorted from blood, collected around week 50, from a patient treated with tofacitinib. These receptors came from a human donor with alopecia areata.

The rearrangement joins TRBV4-3 to TRBJ1-1; D uncertain. The CDR3 contains 16 residues. CDR1 and CDR2 from the germline V gene are LGHNA and YSLEER. The germline V and J ends were trimmed by 2 bases and 0 bases, with 13 bases remaining between them. The CDR3 region is CASSQLVGRLNTEAFF. For the CDR3, the DNA is TGCGCCAGCAGCCAATTGGTTGGACGGCTGAACACTGAAGCTTTCTTT.

The gene calls are TRBV29-1 and TRBJ1-2, with D uncertain. CDR3 length: 13 amino acids. CDR1 is SQVTM, CDR2 ANQGSEA, per germline. V lost 5 bases to trimming and J lost 6 bases, with 16 bases between them. The CDR3 sequence: CSVYSGHHDGYTF. CDR3 bases: TGCAGCGTTTACTCAGGCCATCATGATGGCTACACCTTC.

The chain is built from TRBV27 and TRBJ2-7; 10 nucleotides line up with TRBD1. There are 14 residues in the CDR3. The germline gives CDR1 MNHEY, CDR2 SMNVEV (reference sequence). Unmatched junction bases numbered 2, after V lost 3 bases and J lost 3 bases. CDR3 sequence (DNA): TGTGCCAGCAGTTTTTGGGACAGGGGCTACGAGCAGTACTTC. Its translation: CASSFWDRGYEQYF.

This clone was seen a few times. V is TRBV4-3 and J is TRBJ2-5; 9 positions agree with TRBD1. This CDR3 spans 17 amino acids. The V gene's germline CDR1 is LGHNA and CDR2 YSLEER. After removal of 0 bases from V and 0 bases from J, the junction contained 5 bases not matched to a gene. The DNA for the CDR3 is TGCGCCAGCAGCCAAGAGGGTACAGGGGGCTACCAAGAGACCCAGTACTTC. Translated: CASSQEGTGGYQETQYF.

This clone was detected ten times or more. The DNA for the CDR3 is TGTGCCAGCAGTCCCTCCCCTCTCTTAAACACTGAAGCTTTCTTT. Its translation is CASSPSPLLNTEAFF. The chain employs TRBV2 and TRBJ1-1; D is unresolved. CDR3 length equals 15 residues. Trimming removed 5 bases from V and 2 bases from J, with 15 bases in between. The germline V gene encodes CDR1 SNHLY and CDR2 FYNNEI. Complete variable domain (other parts from reference TRBV2 and TRBJ1-1): EPEVTQTPSHQVTQMGQEVILRCVPISNHLYFYWYRQILGQKVEFLVSFYNNEISEKSEIFDDQFSVERPDGSNFTLKIRSTKLEDSAMYFCASSPSPLLNTEAFFGQGTRLTVV.

The CDR3 spells CASSPTGPNQPQHF. CDR3 sequence (DNA): TGTGCCAGCAGCCCGACAGGACCTAATCAGCCCCAGCATTTT. The chain joins TRBV6-5 to TRBJ1-5, with D perhaps matching TRBD1 (6 bases). The CDR3 runs to 14 residues. Trimming took 6 bases from V and 4 from J, leaving 13 bases between them. Looked up from germline, CDR1 is MNHEY and CDR2 is SVGAGI.

The CDR3 is CAWSVRRQENIQYF. The CDR3 nucleotides read TGTGCCTGGAGTGTAAGGCGGCAGGAAAACATTCAGTACTTC. The V and J genes are TRBV30 and TRBJ2-4; D remains unclear. Germline V CDR1 and CDR2: GTSNPN, SVGIG (reference sequence). The CDR3 has 14 amino acids. Trimming shortened V by 0 bases and J by 5 bases, and 11 bases separated the two germline ends. The full variable domain, in which reference TRBV30 and TRBJ2-4 provide the parts outside the CDR3, is SQTIHQWPATLVQPVGSPLSLECTVEGTSNPNLYWYRQAAGRGLQLLFYSVGIGQISSEVPQNLSASRPQDRQFILSSKKLLLSDSGFYLCAWSVRRQENIQYFGAGTRLSVL.

J is TRBJ1-1 and V is TRBV10-2, with D perhaps TRBD1 (5 bases). CDR1 and CDR2 from the germline V gene are WSHSY and SAAADI. The CDR3 runs to 13 residues. Trimming took off 4 bases at V and 3 bases at J, with 9 bases between the two ends. DNA for the CDR3: TGCGCCAGCAGTGGGGGGGAGGACACTGAAGCTTTCTTT. Translating it yields CASSGGEDTEAFF.

This chain links TRBV30 with TRBJ2-3, with D maybe TRBD2 (6 bases). The CDR3 covers 13 residues. Germline V CDR1 and CDR2: GTSNPN, SVGIG (reference sequence). Trimming removed 4 bases at V and 2 bases at J, with 10 bases between. In nucleotides, the CDR3 is TGTGCCTGGAATGGCGGGGACACAGATACGCAGTATTTT. Its translation is CAWNGGDTDTQYF.

The J gene is TRBJ2-5, the V gene TRBV29-1; D is possibly TRBD1 (5 bases). V gave up 5 bases and J gave up 7 bases, with 23 bases separating them. Germline CDR1 reads SQVTM; CDR2 reads ANQGSEA. CDR3 length: 15 amino acids. The CDR3 sequence is CSVPGGAGRLRTQYF. The CDR3 region has the DNA TGCAGCGTTCCAGGTGGGGCCGGTCGGCTTCGGACCCAGTACTTC.

With respect to this clone: Other DNA sequences from this sample encode an identical CDR3 as well. V gene TRBV29-1 combines with J gene TRBJ1-5, with a possible D match to TRBD1 (5 bases). The CDR3 is 12 residues long. Trimming pared 7 bases from V and 7 bases from J, leaving 14 bases between. The germline V gene encodes CDR1 SQVTM and CDR2 ANQGSEA. The CDR3 coding sequence is TGCAGCGCTGGGGGTGTCGGCCAGCCCCAGCATTTT. Translating gives CSAGGVGQPQHF.

V and J are TRBV5-1 and TRBJ2-1; the D is unclear. The CDR3 has 14 residues. V was shortened by 0 bases and J by 6 bases, with 10 bases between the two germline ends. CDR1 and CDR2 (germline): SGHRS, YFSETQ. CDR3 residues: CASSLVEWGNEQFF. The CDR3 DNA follows: TGCGCCAGCAGCTTGGTGGAGTGGGGCAATGAGCAGTTCTTC.

CDR3 coding DNA: TGTGCCAGTACCCAACAGGGGGCGCCGGGGGAGACCCAGTACTTC. It encodes CASTQQGAPGETQYF. The V and J genes are TRBV19 and TRBJ2-5, with 9 bases fitting TRBD1. Germline CDR1 reads LNHDA; CDR2 reads SQIVND (reference sequence). Trimming at V came to 7 bases and at J to 5 bases, leaving 11 bases not matched to a gene. This CDR3 contains 15 residues.

The CDR3 DNA is TGTGCCAGCTCCCGCCATCGGGACAGTAACGAGCAGTACTTC. This translates into CASSRHRDSNEQYF. This chain connects TRBV6-6 to TRBJ2-7; the match to TRBD1 covers 7 bases. V shed 8 bases and J 5 bases; nucleotides not matched to a gene: 12. The CDR3 has 14 residues. Germline CDR1 reads MNHNY; CDR2 reads SVGAGI (reference sequence).

The CDR3 nucleotides are TGCGCCAGCAGCTCCACACGACAGGGAAGAGGGGAGACCCAGTACTTC. This encodes CASSSTRQGRGETQYF. The chain links TRBV5-1 to TRBJ2-5; 7 bases align to TRBD1. The CDR3 totals 16 residues. Germline loops: CDR1 SGHRS, CDR2 YFSETQ. The V segment lost 3 bases and the J segment 5 bases; nucleotides outside the gene matches: 13.

As DNA, the CDR3 is TGTGCCAGCAGCTTAGTCGACTACAATGAGCAGTTCTTC. Its protein product is CASSLVDYNEQFF. The rearrangement uses TRBV11-3 and TRBJ2-1; no firm D call. Trimming left V 1 base short and J 3 bases short, with 4 bases between. This CDR3 has 13 residues. Germline-derived CDR1 and CDR2 are SGHNT and YENEEA.

The sample holds one count of this clone. The J gene is TRBJ2-2, the V gene TRBV11-2; D gene ambiguous. Germline CDR1 and CDR2: SGHAT and FQNNGV. The CDR3 consists of 13 residues. V lost 10 bases to trimming and J lost 6 bases, with 15 bases between them. The CDR3 DNA follows: TGTGCCATCGCTCTGGGTATCCCCGGGGAGCTGTTTTTT. Protein sequence: CAIALGIPGELFF.

The J gene is TRBJ2-5, the V gene TRBV18; the D gene is possibly TRBD1 (5 bases). The CDR3 length is 15 residues. Germline-derived CDR1 and CDR2 are KGHSH and LQKENI. The V gene lost 1 base and the J gene lost 1 base, with 10 bases spanning the gap. CDR3 residues: CASSPREGVQETQYF. For the CDR3, the DNA is TGTGCCAGCTCACCACGGGAAGGGGTCCAAGAGACCCAGTACTTC.

This rearrangement joins TRBV2 to TRBJ2-3; D might be TRBD1 or TRBD2, each matching 5 bases. The CDR3 is 14 amino acids. Germline lookup yields CDR1 SNHLY and CDR2 FYNNEI. Trimming stripped 4 bases from V and 6 bases from J, with 14 bases between. CDR3 residues: CASSVRQGGDTQYF. CDR3 DNA sequence: TGTGCCAGCAGTGTGCGGCAGGGCGGGGATACGCAGTATTTT. The whole variable domain, remainder taken from reference TRBV2 and TRBJ2-3, is EPEVTQTPSHQVTQMGQEVILRCVPISNHLYFYWYRQILGQKVEFLVSFYNNEISEKSEIFDDQFSVERPDGSNFTLKIRSTKLEDSAMYFCASSVRQGGDTQYFGPGTRLTVL.

CDR3 residues: CASSQEWGVGEQYF. Written as DNA, the CDR3 is TGCGCCAGCAGCCAAGAGTGGGGGGTTGGAGAGCAGTACTTC. The gene calls are TRBV4-3 and TRBJ2-7; the D gene is possibly TRBD2 (6 bases). Trimming removed 0 bases at V and 7 bases at J, with 13 bases between. The CDR3 covers 14 residues. Germline lookup yields CDR1 LGHNA and CDR2 YSLEER.

This sequence joins TRBV29-1 and TRBJ2-2, with 9 positions matching TRBD2. The CDR3 consists of 15 residues. Germline CDR1 reads SQVTM; CDR2 reads ANQGSEA. Losses at the gene ends were 0 bases for V and 4 bases for J; bases not matched to a gene: 3. CDR3 sequence (DNA): TGCAGCGTTGAAGATTTAGCGGGGGTCACCGGGGAGCTGTTTTTT. As protein: CSVEDLAGVTGELFF.

V usage is TRBV19 and J usage is TRBJ1-2; D unclear. Germline values: CDR1 LNHDA, CDR2 SQIVND (reference sequence). Trimming removed 9 bases at V and 4 bases at J, with 15 bases between. The CDR3 consists of 13 residues. The CDR3 protein is CASSDLTSYGYTF. The CDR3 DNA sequence: TGTGCCAGCAGTGACCTAACCTCCTATGGCTACACCTTC.

The J gene is TRBJ1-2, the V gene TRBV2; 7 positions match TRBD1. The V gene end was trimmed by 4 bases and the J gene end by 6 bases; junction bases not matched to a gene: 5. Germline loops: CDR1 SNHLY, CDR2 FYNNEI. The length of the CDR3 is 13 residues. Here the CDR3 reads CASSVRGKNGYTF. The CDR3 nucleotides are TGTGCCAGCAGTGTCAGGGGGAAGAATGGCTACACCTTC.

This clone was counted between two and nine times. The chain couples TRBV18 to TRBJ2-5, with TRBD2 identical over 7 bases. The junction had 9 bases not matched to a gene; V was cut back by 1 base and J by 1 base. From germline, CDR1 is KGHSH and CDR2 LQKENI. This CDR3 is built from 17 residues. DNA of the CDR3: TGTGCCAGCTCACCACGGGAGGGACTTAGGACCCAAGAGACCCAGTACTTC. Translating gives CASSPREGLRTQETQYF.

V and J are TRBV7-2 and TRBJ1-5; unclear D gene. V was trimmed by 5 bases and J by 5 bases, leaving 22 bases between them. Per germline, CDR1 SGHTA and CDR2 FQGNSA. The CDR3 consists of 17 residues. The CDR3 sequence is CASSGGDRRELHQPQHF. CDR3 DNA: TGTGCCAGCAGCGGTGGGGATCGGCGAGAACTACATCAGCCCCAGCATTTT.

This clone was picked up a small number of times. The chain links TRBV9 to TRBJ2-3; the match to TRBD2 covers 10 bases. Germline assignment: CDR1 SGDLS and CDR2 YYNGEE. This CDR3 has 15 residues. With 3 bases clipped from V and 3 bases from J, the junction kept 4 bases outside the gene matches. CDR3 protein: CASSAGLADTDTQYF. As DNA, the CDR3 is TGTGCCAGCAGCGCTGGACTAGCGGATACAGATACGCAGTATTTT.

The rearrangement links TRBV30 to TRBJ1-2; D is uncertain. The CDR3 totals 15 residues. Germline V gene lookup returns CDR1 GTSNPN and CDR2 SVGIG (reference sequence). Trimming stripped 3 bases from V and 1 base from J, with 15 bases between. The CDR3 nucleotides read TGTGCCTGGAGGCTCCCCAACGCCTTTAACTATGGCTACACCTTC. Its translation: CAWRLPNAFNYGYTF.

V gene TRBV25-1 combines with J gene TRBJ1-6, with D perhaps TRBD1 (5 bases). Germline-derived CDR1 and CDR2 are MGHDK and SYGVNS. The CDR3 spans 13 residues. V lost 3 bases, J lost 9 bases, and 9 bases lay in between. The DNA for the CDR3 is TGTGCCAGCAGTGACCAGGGACGTTCACCCCTCCACTTT. Translating gives CASSDQGRSPLHF.

The chain recombines TRBV15 with TRBJ1-2; D is unresolved. Between the trimmed V and J ends, which lost 1 base and 4 bases, there was a span of 7 bases. Germline values: CDR1 LNHNV, CDR2 YYDKDF (reference sequence). The CDR3 extends over 13 amino acids. CDR3 sequence reads: CATSRASAYGYTF. Written as DNA, the CDR3 is TGTGCCACCAGCAGAGCATCAGCCTATGGCTACACCTTC.

V gene TRBV9 combines with J gene TRBJ1-2; D remains ambiguous. CDR1 is SGDLS, CDR2 YYNGEE, per germline. Between the trimmed V and J ends, which lost 3 bases and 8 bases, there was a span of 17 bases. This CDR3 is 14 amino acids long. As DNA, the CDR3 is TGTGCCAGCAGCGAAGAGCCCTCCCCCCTAGGCTACACCTTC. This encodes CASSEEPSPLGYTF.